Following are 18 T cell receptor beta chains from one sample sequenced in a study of T cells after yellow fever vaccination. TCRdb independently ran MiXCR on the 5' RACE reads; one entry per CDR3 protein. The sample carries 300,000 to 400,000 distinct CDR3 sequences, roughly 9.4% recorded once. The sample consisted of PBMCs, taken on the day of the first yellow fever vaccination. These receptors were collected from a young man who received the YFV17D yellow fever vaccine.

This clonotype has ten or more counts. V is TRBV7-9 and J is TRBJ2-5; tentative D call: TRBD1 (5 bases). The CDR3 length is 13 residues. Germline V gene sequence: CDR1 SEHNR, CDR2 FQNEAQ (reference sequence). Between the trimmed V and J ends, which lost 1 base and 5 bases, there was a span of 8 bases. This CDR3 is CASSLGGSETQYF. CDR3 DNA sequence: TGTGCCAGCAGCTTAGGGGGCTCTGAGACCCAGTACTTC.

The chain joins TRBV19 to TRBJ2-7, with a tentative D call TRBD2 (7 bases). Germline V lookup: CDR1 LNHDA, CDR2 SQIVND (reference sequence). This CDR3 has 14 residues. The ends were cut back, 6 bases at V and 0 bases at J, with 12 bases in the middle. CDR3 amino acids: CASREAGASYEQYF. CDR3 nucleotide sequence: TGTGCCAGTAGGGAGGCGGGGGCCTCCTACGAGCAGTACTTC.

In its sample, this clonotype was seen a few times. This chain links TRBV7-9 with TRBJ2-2; a weak D match, TRBD1 (6 bases). Deletions cut 1 base from V and 7 bases from J, with 16 bases between. The germline V gene encodes CDR1 SEHNR and CDR2 FQNEAQ (reference sequence). The CDR3 length is 16 residues. This CDR3 reads CASSLGVGAGIGELFF. The CDR3 DNA is TGTGCCAGCAGCTTAGGAGTGGGGGCCGGTATCGGGGAGCTGTTTTTT.

This chain connects TRBV6-1 to TRBJ1-1; the D is unclear. The V gene lost 6 bases and the J gene lost 6 bases, with 14 bases spanning the gap. Germline V gives CDR1 MNHNS, CDR2 SASEGT. The CDR3 length is 13 residues. CDR3 nucleotides: TGTGCCAGCAGGCCGACATCCTTGTCTGAAGCTTTCTTT. This codes for CASRPTSLSEAFF.

This clonotype turned up a few times. V usage is TRBV18 and J usage is TRBJ2-1; 7 bases match TRBD2. Germline V gives CDR1 KGHSH, CDR2 LQKENI. The V and J ends lost 3 bases and 9 bases, in that order; junction bases with no gene match: 26. The CDR3 runs to 20 residues. This chain's CDR3 is CASSPWGSVAGVLGLSEQFF. The CDR3 DNA reads TGTGCCAGCTCACCTTGGGGATCCGTGGCGGGGGTGCTGGGATTGAGTGAGCAGTTCTTC.

The table lists this clonotype with many counts. The chain has TRBV20-1 and TRBJ1-4; unclear D gene. Looked up from germline, CDR1 is DFQATT and CDR2 is SNEGSKA (reference sequence). The CDR3 has 12 amino acids. Deletions cut 7 bases from V and 3 bases from J, with 9 bases between. CDR3 DNA: TGCAGTGTTTCGGACTCTAATGAAAAACTGTTTTTT. Protein: CSVSDSNEKLFF.

The chain has TRBV7-6 and TRBJ1-4; D might be TRBD1 (6 bases). The CDR3 contains 15 residues. The V gene's germline CDR1 is SGHVS and CDR2 FNYEAQ. Deletions cut 7 bases from V and 3 bases from J, with 15 bases between. The CDR3 sequence is CASKGADSPNEKLFF. Here the CDR3 DNA reads TGTGCCAGCAAAGGGGCGGACAGCCCTAATGAAAAACTGTTTTTT.

This clonotype has a handful of counts. CDR3 loop: CASSPYSGAAGDTQYF. The CDR3 DNA is TGTGCCAGCAGTCCGTATAGCGGGGCGGCCGGAGATACGCAGTATTTT. This chain links TRBV6-1 with TRBJ2-3, with 8 bases matching TRBD2. CDR3 length equals 16 residues. V lost 5 bases, J lost 5 bases, and 12 bases stayed unmatched. Germline lookup yields CDR1 MNHNS and CDR2 SASEGT.

The sample holds a few counts of this clonotype. The chain carries TRBV21-1 and TRBJ2-7. TRBV21-1 is tagged as a pseudogene. The length of the CDR3 is 11 residues. This CDR3 reads CASTKSYEQYV. In DNA, the CDR3 is TGTGCCAGCACCAAGTCCTACGAGCAGTACGTC.

V is TRBV7-6 and J is TRBJ1-6; weak D call: TRBD1 (5 bases). V lost 6 bases, J lost 7 bases, and 22 bases lay in between. The CDR3 is made up of 17 amino acids. CDR1 is SGHVS, CDR2 FNYEAQ, per germline. This chain's CDR3 is CASRPGGPVKGNSPLHF. The CDR3 nucleotides are TGTGCCAGCAGGCCTGGGGGACCCGTAAAGGGGAATTCACCCCTCCACTTT.

This clonotype was seen at least ten times. The gene calls are TRBV7-9 and TRBJ1-2; perhaps TRBD1 as D (5 bases). Trimming stripped 1 base from V and 3 bases from J, with 12 bases between. CDR3 length: 15 residues. CDR1 and CDR2 (germline): SEHNR, FQNEAQ (reference sequence). The CDR3 DNA is TGTGCCAGCAGCTTAGGGGGGGACGGGGACTATGGCTACACCTTC. Its translation: CASSLGGDGDYGYTF.

This chain joins TRBV20-1 and TRBJ2-2, with D perhaps matching TRBD2 (5 bases). Trimming cost V 1 base and J 7 bases, with 10 bases left between them. This CDR3 is built from 13 residues. CDR1 DFQATT and CDR2 SNEGSKA come from the germline V gene (reference sequence). CDR3 sequence: CSARGAGSGELFF. The CDR3 coding sequence is TGCAGTGCTAGAGGGGCGGGCAGCGGGGAGCTGTTTTTT.

The V gene is TRBV25-1, the J gene TRBJ2-3; 7 nucleotides agree with TRBD2. In germline, CDR1 is MGHDK, CDR2 SYGVNS. The CDR3 is 15 amino acids. The ends lost 1 base at V and 3 bases at J; junction bases unmatched: 4. CDR3: CASSEWGGVTDTQYF. The CDR3 coding sequence is TGTGCCAGCAGTGAATGGGGGGGAGTGACAGATACGCAGTATTTT. Drawing the rest from reference TRBV25-1 and TRBJ2-3, the complete variable domain is EADIYQTPRYLVIGTGKKITLECSQTMGHDKMYWYQQDPGMELHLIHYSYGVNSTEKGDLSSESTVSRIRTEHFPLTLESARPSHTSQYLCASSEWGGVTDTQYFGPGTRLTVL.

This sequence joins TRBV27 and TRBJ2-5; a possible D gene is TRBD1 (6 bases). Trimming took off 3 bases at V and 6 bases at J, with 11 bases between the two ends. The CDR3 runs to 13 residues. The germline V gene encodes CDR1 MNHEY and CDR2 SMNVEV (reference sequence). CDR3: CASSFSRDKTQYF. The CDR3 DNA reads TGTGCCAGCAGTTTCAGCAGGGACAAGACCCAGTACTTC.

This clonotype was detected a few times. The rearrangement joins TRBV7-2 to TRBJ2-2; a weak D match, TRBD2 (5 bases). Trimming pared 10 bases from V and 6 bases from J, leaving 18 bases between. The germline gives CDR1 SGHTA, CDR2 FQGNSA. CDR3 length: 14 amino acids. For the CDR3, the DNA is TGTGCCACTAGGGAGTCGGGCCCGGCCGGGGAGCTGTTTTTT. As protein: CATRESGPAGELFF.

This clonotype showed up just a few times. The chain uses TRBV5-6 and TRBJ1-2; D is unresolved. The V end was cut by 1 base, the J end by 4 bases, with 5 bases between. The CDR3 has 12 amino acids. Germline V lookup: CDR1 SGHDT, CDR2 YYEEEE. Written as DNA, the CDR3 is TGTGCCAGCAGCTTGTATATCTATGGCTACACCTTC. Translated, it gives CASSLYIYGYTF.

V usage is TRBV10-3 and J usage is TRBJ1-5, with 10 bases aligning to TRBD1. V trimming: 6 bases; J trimming: 7 bases; junction bases outside the gene matches: 3. The germline V gene has CDR1 ENHRY and CDR2 SYGVKD. This CDR3 region has 13 residues. The CDR3 bases are TGTGCCATCAGCCAGGACAGGGGGCAGCCCCAGCATTTT. It yields the protein CAISQDRGQPQHF.

The chain carries TRBV4-3 and TRBJ1-3; D remains ambiguous. Between the trimmed V and J ends, which lost 0 bases and 0 bases, there was a span of 6 bases. CDR1 and CDR2 from the germline V gene are LGHNA and YSLEER. The CDR3 consists of 15 residues. CDR3 region: CASSQDPASGNTIYF. CDR3 DNA sequence: TGCGCCAGCAGCCAAGATCCAGCCTCTGGAAACACCATATATTTT.